Listed below are T cell receptor beta chains from one sample, sequenced in a study of blood T cell repertoires in COVID-19. Only in-frame clones appear in the TCRdb table, and some are missing; sequencing was by immunoSEQ multiplex PCR. This table holds 180,000 or so clones, 76% found once. Sequences were obtained from peripheral blood. These receptor sequences come from a woman aged 50 to 60 with active or convalescent COVID-19. Both conserved end residues are part of each CDR3. The order of the fields is J gene, D gene, V gene, clone size, CDR3 DNA, CDR3 protein. The D gene is left open where the match is weak. Size is omitted from some rows. Given values are once, few, many or a class for expanded clones.

>TRBJ2-7|-|TRBV7-6|-
TGTGCCAGCAGCCCCCATCCGGGTACGACAGTCTACGAGCAGTACTTC
CASSPHPGTTVYEQYF
>TRBJ2-2|-|TRBV6-5|-
TGTGCCAGCGTACCCCACCGAACCGGCACCGGGGAGCTGTTTTTT
CASVPHRTGTGELFF
>TRBJ1-4|-|TRBV7-9|-
TGTGCCAGCAGCCCCTCCAGGAAAAATGAAAAACTGTTTTTT
CASSPSRKNEKLFF
>TRBJ2-3|-|TRBV7-2|few
TGTGCCAGCAGCTTACAGGGTCGAGTTGGGACAGATACGCAGTATTTT
CASSLQGRVGTDTQYF
>TRBJ1-1|-|TRBV5-5|once
TGTGCCAGCAGCGAACAGACCCTGAACACTGAAGCTTTCTTT
CASSEQTLNTEAFF
>TRBJ2-5|-|TRBV7-6|-
TGTGCCAGCAGCGACGTGAGGGGGGGGAGGCAAGAGACCCAGTACTTC
CASSDVRGGRQETQYF
>TRBJ2-5|TRBD2|TRBV15|once
TGTGCCACCAGCAGAGGCGGGGGGGCAGGGGAGACCCAGTACTTC
CATSRGGGAGETQYF
>TRBJ1-2|-|TRBV5-6|-
TGTGCCAGCAGTTTGGACAGAAGAACATATGGCTACACCTTC
CASSLDRRTYGYTF
>TRBJ2-6|-|TRBV6-5|-
TGTGCCAGCTCCACGGGCTCTGGGGCCAACGTCCTGACTTTC
CASSTGSGANVLTF
>TRBJ1-2|-|TRBV11-2|once
TGTGCCAGCAGCCTCCAGGGATTAAGCTACACCTTC
CASSLQGLSYTF
>TRBJ2-7|TRBD1|TRBV7-9|few
TGTGCCAGCACCCTGGACAGGGTCAACGAGCAGTACTTC
CASTLDRVNEQYF
>TRBJ1-5|-|TRBV5-5|-
TGTGCCAGCAGCCCTCCGGGGGGTGGCAATCAGCCCCAGCATTTT
CASSPPGGGNQPQHF
>TRBJ1-6|-|TRBV9|-
TGTGCCAGCAGCGTAAATGCGAATTCACCCCTCCACTTT
CASSVNANSPLHF
>TRBJ2-3|TRBD2|TRBV7-9|-
TGTGCCAGCAGAGGGACTAGCGGGGATACGCAGTATTTT
CASRGTSGDTQYF
>TRBJ1-2|-|TRBV7-9|-
TGTGCCAGCAGCCCCCCCGGACTTAACTATGGCTACACCTTC
CASSPPGLNYGYTF